Listed below are T cell receptor beta chains from one sample, sequenced in a study of CD4 T cells in relation to SARS-CoV-2 and coronaviruses. These receptors have no known antigen. The protocol was immunoSEQ multiplex PCR, while the TCRdb copy is restricted to in-frame clones and leaves out a portion. Found here are under 25,000 clones, approximately 76% of them singletons; the top ten hold 9.5% to 15%. Sequenced: CD4+ T cells from PBMCs, cultured in vitro. The receptor set was obtained from a human donor in good health. Both conserved end residues are part of each CDR3. A D gene is named only where the DNA matches it firmly. Clone size is given for some rows only: seen once, a few or many times, or a class if the clone is expanded.

CDR3nt,CDR3aa,abundance,v_gene,d_gene,j_gene
TGTGCCAGCAGCGTAGATTACGCGGGACGAAAGTTCTTC,CASSVDYAGRKFF,-,TRBV9,-,TRBJ2-1
TGCAGCGTTGAAGGGCCCTCGGGGGCGGACACTGAAGCTTTCTTT,CSVEGPSGADTEAFF,-,TRBV29-1,-,TRBJ1-1
TGTGCCAGCAGCTTAAGGACTAGCGGGACTGGGGCCAACGTCCTGACTTTC,CASSLRTSGTGANVLTF,-,TRBV7-3,TRBD2,TRBJ2-6
TGCGCCAGCAGCCCAAGGGACCATTTTTTGTTCTTC,CASSPRDHFLFF,-,TRBV5-1,-,TRBJ2-1
TGTGCCAGCAGCGGGGGCGGGAATCTGGGTAATGAGCAGTTCTTC,CASSGGGNLGNEQFF,-,TRBV7-9,-,TRBJ2-1
TGTGCCAGCTCAACAGGACTAGCGGGAGGGAGGTCCTACGAGCAGTACTTC,CASSTGLAGGRSYEQYF,-,TRBV18,TRBD2,TRBJ2-7
TGTGCCAGCAGATCGCCTAGCGGGATTGGTGAGCAGTTCTTC,CASRSPSGIGEQFF,-,TRBV6-6,TRBD2,TRBJ2-1
TGTGCCAGTAGTAACCGGGACAGGGTTCAGTTTAGTGACGAGCAGTACTTC,CASSNRDRVQFSDEQYF,-,TRBV19,TRBD1,TRBJ2-7
TGTGCTAGTGGTTCCTCCGGGACAGGATTCTATCAGCCCCAGCATTTT,CASGSSGTGFYQPQHF,few,TRBV12-5,TRBD1,TRBJ1-5
TGTGCCAGCAGTTTTCAGATCGATCAGGCCCAGCATTTT,CASSFQIDQAQHF,few,TRBV12-3/TRBV12-4,-,TRBJ1-5
TGTGCCAGCAGTTTCCTGATAGGAAGCAAAGAGACCCAGTACTTC,CASSFLIGSKETQYF,few,TRBV27,-,TRBJ2-5
TGTGCCAGCAGTGCCGGGACTAGCGGGAGGAAGGTGGAGCAGTTCTTC,CASSAGTSGRKVEQFF,-,TRBV6-1,TRBD2,TRBJ2-1
TGTGCCAGTATGCCCCGGGAGGTGGAGACCCAGTACTTC,CASMPREVETQYF,-,TRBV19,TRBD2,TRBJ2-5
TGTGCCAGCAGTGGTAGGCAGGGTGGGGAGACCCAGTACTTC,CASSGRQGGETQYF,-,TRBV2,-,TRBJ2-5
TGCAGTGCTAGATTCCCAGATACGCAGTATTTT,CSARFPDTQYF,-,TRBV20-1,-,TRBJ2-3
TGTGCCACCAGTGGGACGGGAGAAGTGGAGACCCAGTACTTC,CATSGTGEVETQYF,-,TRBV24-1,-,TRBJ2-5
TGTGCCAGCAGTTTGGTAGACACCGGGGAGCTGTTTTTT,CASSLVDTGELFF,-,TRBV28,-,TRBJ2-2
TGTGCCAGCAGCGTAGCCCCCACCGGGACAGGTTCCTACGAGCAGTACTTC,CASSVAPTGTGSYEQYF,-,TRBV9,TRBD1,TRBJ2-7
TGTGCCAGCAGCTTAGCGGGGGTGGGGGGCAATCAGCCCCAGCATTTT,CASSLAGVGGNQPQHF,-,TRBV7-9,-,TRBJ1-5
TGTGCCAGCAGCCAAGCCGGGACAGGGAGATCCTACGAGCAGTACTTC,CASSQAGTGRSYEQYF,-,TRBV3-1/TRBV3-2,TRBD1,TRBJ2-7
TGTGCCAGCACTGAGACAGTCATGAACACTGAAGCTTTCTTT,CASTETVMNTEAFF,few,TRBV2,-,TRBJ1-1
TGTGCCAGCAGCTTGAGGACCGCGGATTCTGGGGCCAACGTCCTGACTTTC,CASSLRTADSGANVLTF,-,TRBV5-5,-,TRBJ2-6
TGTGCCAGCAGCCGACAGGGTCTCAGCTATGGCTACACCTTC,CASSRQGLSYGYTF,-,TRBV25-1,TRBD1,TRBJ1-2
TGTGCCAGCAGCCCAGGTGGCGTTCCGAACACTGAAGCTTTCTTT,CASSPGGVPNTEAFF,-,TRBV5-6,-,TRBJ1-1
TGTGCCAGCAGCGCCTCCGGGACTAGCGTCTCCTACGAGCAGTACTTC,CASSASGTSVSYEQYF,-,TRBV9,TRBD2,TRBJ2-7
TGTGCCACCAGTGATGCAGGGAGATATGGCTACACCTTC,CATSDAGRYGYTF,-,TRBV24-1,-,TRBJ1-2
TGTGCCAGCAGTCGCCTGCCGGGACAGGGATACTTCTTC,CASSRLPGQGYFF,-,TRBV12-3/TRBV12-4,TRBD1,TRBJ2-1
TGTGCCAGCAGCTTAAATATTGACAGGGCGGACTACACCTTC,CASSLNIDRADYTF,-,TRBV7-2,TRBD1,TRBJ1-2
TGTGCCTGGAGATCCAGGGCCAACACTGAAGCTTTCTTT,CAWRSRANTEAFF,few,TRBV30,-,TRBJ1-1
TGCGCCAGCAGCCGCACCGGAGGGGACAGCTCTGGAAACACCATATATTTT,CASSRTGGDSSGNTIYF,few,TRBV4-1,TRBD1,TRBJ1-3
TGCAGCGTTGTAGCGAGAAAAGACGAGCAGTACTTC,CSVVARKDEQYF,few,TRBV29-1,-,TRBJ2-7
TGTGCCAGCAGCTTGGTGAACCAAGAGACCCAGTACTTC,CASSLVNQETQYF,-,TRBV5-6,-,TRBJ2-5
TGTGCCAGCTCACCTCGTCAGGGCAGTCAGCCCCAGCATTTT,CASSPRQGSQPQHF,few,TRBV18,-,TRBJ1-5
TGTGCCAGCAGCGTTAGACAGGGAGGGTACAATGAGCAGTTCTTC,CASSVRQGGYNEQFF,-,TRBV25-1,-,TRBJ2-1
TGTGCCACCGGGCTAGCGGGTTCCTACAATGAGCAGTTCTTC,CATGLAGSYNEQFF,-,TRBV24-1,TRBD2,TRBJ2-1
TGTGCCAGCAGCCCCCCCGACTGGACCTACGAGCAGTACTTC,CASSPPDWTYEQYF,-,TRBV7-9,-,TRBJ2-7
TGTGCCAGCAGCTTAGAGCCGAACACTGAAGCTTTCTTT,CASSLEPNTEAFF,-,TRBV7-9,-,TRBJ1-1
TGTGCCAGTAGTATTTGGAGGTCAAACTCCTACGAGCAGTACTTC,CASSIWRSNSYEQYF,-,TRBV19,-,TRBJ2-7
TGTGCCTGGTCCTCAATGGGGGACACTGAAGCTTTCTTT,CAWSSMGDTEAFF,-,TRBV30,-,TRBJ1-1
TGTGCCAGCAGTGAAGCCGGCTACGAGCAGTACTTC,CASSEAGYEQYF,-,TRBV2,-,TRBJ2-7
TGTGCCAGCAGCGTAGTAGGAGGGCTAGCGGGTGGGAAGGAGCAGTTCTTC,CASSVVGGLAGGKEQFF,-,TRBV9,TRBD2,TRBJ2-1
TGTGCCAGTACTGGAGGGGAGCAGTACTTC,CASTGGEQYF,-,TRBV28,-,TRBJ2-7
TGTGCCAGCAGTCCCCGACCGCCCCAGGGGTCGCACACCTACGAGCAGTACTTC,CASSPRPPQGSHTYEQYF,-,TRBV27,-,TRBJ2-7
TGTGCCAGCAGGATGACGGGCGGTGGGGAGACCCAGTACTTC,CASRMTGGGETQYF,-,TRBV11-2,-,TRBJ2-5
TGTGCCAGCAGCCCGCCTAGCGCCGAGCAGTACTTC,CASSPPSAEQYF,once,TRBV11-2,-,TRBJ2-7
TGTGCCAGCAGCCTCCGGGACAGGAGCTACACCTTC,CASSLRDRSYTF,-,TRBV3-1/TRBV3-2,TRBD1,TRBJ1-2
TGCAGCATCGGACTAGCGGGAGGGCGTGTGTACAATGAGCAGTTCTTC,CSIGLAGGRVYNEQFF,-,TRBV29-1,TRBD2,TRBJ2-1
TGTGCCAGCAGTTTATCGGGCCTGGAAAATGAAAAACTGTTTTTT,CASSLSGLENEKLFF,-,TRBV27,-,TRBJ1-4
TGTGCCAGCAGCCAAGATCCCAGAGCCGGGGAGCTGTTTTTT,CASSQDPRAGELFF,-,TRBV3-1/TRBV3-2,-,TRBJ2-2
TGTGCAACCATCCTTCCACGGGGATCTAGCTCCTACGAGCAGTACTTC,CATILPRGSSSYEQYF,once,TRBV24-1,-,TRBJ2-7
TGTGCCAGCAGCCCCTCGGGACTTGTACAAGAGACCCAGTACTTC,CASSPSGLVQETQYF,-,TRBV6-5,-,TRBJ2-5
TGCGCCAGCAGCTTAAGGACTAGCGGGAGGCCGAACACCGGGGAGCTGTTTTTT,CASSLRTSGRPNTGELFF,-,TRBV5-1,TRBD2,TRBJ2-2
TGCGCCAGCAGCTTGGTTGGAGGAAGCTCCTACAATGAGCAGTTCTTC,CASSLVGGSSYNEQFF,-,TRBV5-1,-,TRBJ2-1
TGTGCCAGCAGTACCGGGACCTACACAGATACGCAGTATTTT,CASSTGTYTDTQYF,few,TRBV6-4,-,TRBJ2-3
TGCGCCAGCAGCCTTAGGACAGGGAGAAGCACAGATACGCAGTATTTT,CASSLRTGRSTDTQYF,-,TRBV5-1,TRBD1,TRBJ2-3
TGTGCCAGCTCACTTAACGGGAGCCCTGAAGCTTTCTTT,CASSLNGSPEAFF,few,TRBV18,-,TRBJ1-1
TGTGCCAGTATGACTAGCAGCTCCTACGAGCAGTACTTC,CASMTSSSYEQYF,-,TRBV12-3/TRBV12-4,TRBD2,TRBJ2-7